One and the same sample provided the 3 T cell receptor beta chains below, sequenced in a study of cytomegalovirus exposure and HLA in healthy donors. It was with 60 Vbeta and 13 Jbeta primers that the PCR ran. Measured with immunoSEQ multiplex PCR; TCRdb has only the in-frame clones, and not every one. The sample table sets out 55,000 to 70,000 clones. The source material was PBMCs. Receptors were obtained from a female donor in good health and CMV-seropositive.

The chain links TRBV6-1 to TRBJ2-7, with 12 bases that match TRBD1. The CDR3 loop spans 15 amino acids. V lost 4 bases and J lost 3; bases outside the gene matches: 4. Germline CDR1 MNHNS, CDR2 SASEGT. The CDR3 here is CASSAGTGGSYEQYF. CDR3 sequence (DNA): TGTGCCAGCAGTGCCGGGACAGGGGGCAGCTACGAGCAGTACTTC.

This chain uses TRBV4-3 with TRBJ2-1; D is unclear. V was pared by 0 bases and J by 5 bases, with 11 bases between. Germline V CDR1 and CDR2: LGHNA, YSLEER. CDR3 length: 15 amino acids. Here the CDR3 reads CASSQDQGGDNEQFF. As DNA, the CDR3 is TGCGCCAGCAGCCAAGATCAAGGCGGAGACAATGAGCAGTTCTTC.

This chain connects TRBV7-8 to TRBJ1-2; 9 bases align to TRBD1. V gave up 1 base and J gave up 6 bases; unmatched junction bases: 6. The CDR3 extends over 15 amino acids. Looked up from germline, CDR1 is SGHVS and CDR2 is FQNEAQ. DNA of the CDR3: TGTGCCAGCAGCTTAGGACAGGGGGTGGTTGATGGCTACACCTTC. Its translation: CASSLGQGVVDGYTF.